This TCR beta chain was identified during a study of blood T cell repertoires in COVID-19. Turning to the study itself: The United States, Italy and Spain were the sources of the acute and convalescent COVID-19 samples. PBMCs, B-cell-depleted T cells, or T cells provided the cDNA or gDNA that made up the material.

The CDR3 sequence is 12 residues long. V was pared by 7 bases and J by 5 bases, with 9 bases between. Germline assignment: CDR1 SNHLY and CDR2 FYNNEI. In the original workflow: Amplified reference gene primers provided the basis for estimating nucleated cell counts. This table comes from immunoSEQ multiplex PCR, and its TCRdb copy is limited to in-frame clones, with some not included. V and J calls and clone size are as listed in that table; D and trimming were resolved from the DNA. The data contain roughly 390,000 clones, about 85% of them singletons. The TCR sequence derives from a woman between 18 and 29 years old with acute or convalescent COVID-19. The sample comprised peripheral blood. The J gene is TRBJ2-1, the V gene TRBV2, with unresolved D. The CDR3 loop reads CASTPRDNEQFF. The DNA for the CDR3 is TGTGCCAGCACTCCCCGGGACAATGAGCAGTTCTTC.